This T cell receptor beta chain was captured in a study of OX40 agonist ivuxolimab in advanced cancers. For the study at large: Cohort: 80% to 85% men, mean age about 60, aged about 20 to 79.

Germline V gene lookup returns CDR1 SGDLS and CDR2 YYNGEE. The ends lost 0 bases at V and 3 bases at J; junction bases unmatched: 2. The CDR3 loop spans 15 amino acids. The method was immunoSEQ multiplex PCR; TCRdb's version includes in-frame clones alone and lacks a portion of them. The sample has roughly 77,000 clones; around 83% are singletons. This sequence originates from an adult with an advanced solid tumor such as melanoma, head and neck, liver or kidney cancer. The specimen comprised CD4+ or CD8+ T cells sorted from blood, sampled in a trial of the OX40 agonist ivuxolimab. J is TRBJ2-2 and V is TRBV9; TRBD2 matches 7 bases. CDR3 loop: CASSVVAGDTGELFF. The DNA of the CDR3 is TGTGCCAGCAGCGTAGTGGCGGGGGACACCGGGGAGCTGTTTTTT.